This T cell receptor (beta chain) derives from a study of blood T cell repertoires in COVID-19 (dated by TCRdb to about 2020). Looking at the study overall: Collaborator samples came from the United States, Italy and Spain and covered acute and convalescent phases of COVID-19. Deeply sampled blood TCRbeta repertoires from subjects exposed to, actively infected with, or recovered from COVID-19 were included in the dataset. The material from the prospective study consisted of cDNA or gDNA derived from T cells, B-cell-depleted T cells, or PBMCs. A freely available public database, intended as a resource for researchers studying the immune response to SARS-CoV-2, is where the repertoires were released. Where available, HLA class I and class II types were obtained from metadata supplied by the sample provider rather than from assay-based typing. The samples were drawn from two sources: the first 160 participants of the ongoing ImmuneRACE study, and fewer than 1,500 subjects contributed by 6 global collaborators. The sample metadata nearly always contained a de-identified subject ID, COVID-19 status, age in years and sex. Findings and caveats that apply to the study as a whole: The amount of clinical and demographic metadata varied by source and participant and was provided uncurated.

This clone was observed a handful of times. Its antigen is not yet known. No base qualities exist here, and no much larger clone lies one base off it. At one collaborating source in Seattle, patients were enrolled during active infection and were followed longitudinally through the course of disease. Each collaborating institution followed its own protocols to collect whole blood in K2EDTA tubes. For TCRbeta analysis, collaborators shipped samples in one of three forms: frozen whole blood, isolated PBMCs, or DNA extracted from either of those sample types. Compared with germline, V lacks 5 bases and J lacks 3 bases; bases without a gene match: 0. From cysteine to phenylalanine, the CDR3 is 14 amino acids long. Of all the DNA, just the CDR3 is kept, 42 bases in frame from base 1. CDR1 and CDR2, per the germline V gene, are MRHNA and SNTAGT. The immunoSEQ Assay, a bias-controlled multiplex PCR, was used to amplify TCRbeta CDR3 regions from genomic DNA. The source study handled its data this way. The number of nucleated cells in each sample was estimated by amplification of reference gene primers within the assay. To quantify the absolute abundance of each unique TCRbeta CDR3 rearrangement, sequence reads were collapsed and filtered. For each sample, productive Simpson clonality was calculated as the square root of Simpson's diversity index over productive rearrangements. As stored in TCRdb, this immuneACCESS dataset retains in-frame rearrangements with V and J assigned. A fraction of the clones does not appear; measured against another copy, unresolved V genes explain less than half of the discrepancy, and the remainder lacks a known reason. V and J calls and clone size are as listed in that table; D and trimming were resolved from the DNA. The sample table shows some 370,000 clones, and more than 70% are seen once. The ten largest clonotypes hold roughly a tenth of the sample.

The source of this sequence is a woman aged 25 to 39 with COVID-19, enrolled during active disease. This receptor chain uses TRBV6-4 and TRBJ2-2, and TRBD2 matches 10 of the central bases. The material sequenced was peripheral blood. CDR3 loop: CASSTSGDTGELFF. Read as DNA, the sequence is TGTGCCAGCAGTACTAGCGGGGACACCGGGGAGCTGTTTTTT.